The rows below give T cell receptor beta chains drawn from one sample of a study of T cell repertoires in cytomegalovirus infection. TCRdb used MiXCR to reprocess the reads, holding one entry per CDR3 protein. The sample includes approximately 1,000,000 distinct CDR3 sequences, less than 40% of them seen just once. For these receptors, no antigen is known. The sequencing here drew on cultured CD8+ T cells from PBMCs, taken from culture after CMV antigen stimulation. These receptors originate from a human donor in good health (CMV status not recorded). Some clones in this sample may be carry-over from other donors' samples. CDR3s leave out the opening cysteine and the closing phenylalanine or tryptophan.

TRBV11-2,AGSRDRGKRDEKLF
TRBV7-2,ASSLVVGGGPYNEQF
TRBV12-5,ASGFRKATGTDNNEQF
TRBV11-2,ASSRGGALFADTQY
TRBV29-1,SVEDPRGSPYEQY
TRBV4-1,ASSQEAGGINADEQF
TRBV20-1,SASRERPNTEAF
TRBV4-1,ASSQDNRRANYGYT
TRBV6-5,ASSYGGRTGELF
TRBV27,ASSFSTGEVYNEQF
TRBV6-1,ASSPPAGAYLYEQY
TRBV7-2,ASSFPGLHNEQF